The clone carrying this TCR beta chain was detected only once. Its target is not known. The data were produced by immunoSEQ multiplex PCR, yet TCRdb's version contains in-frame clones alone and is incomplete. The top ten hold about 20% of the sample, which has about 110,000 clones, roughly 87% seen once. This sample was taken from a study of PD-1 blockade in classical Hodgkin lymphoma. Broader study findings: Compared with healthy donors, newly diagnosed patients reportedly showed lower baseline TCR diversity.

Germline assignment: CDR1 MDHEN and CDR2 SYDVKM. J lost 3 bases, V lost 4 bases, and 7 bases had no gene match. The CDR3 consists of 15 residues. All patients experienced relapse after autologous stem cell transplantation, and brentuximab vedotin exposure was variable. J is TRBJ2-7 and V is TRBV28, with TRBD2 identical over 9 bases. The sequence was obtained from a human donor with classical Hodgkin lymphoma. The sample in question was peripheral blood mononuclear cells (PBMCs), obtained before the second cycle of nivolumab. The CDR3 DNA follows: TGTGCCAGCAGTTCCTCGGCTAGCGGGGTCTACGAGCAGTACTTC. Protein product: CASSSSASGVYEQYF.